This T cell receptor (beta chain) appears in the sequencing data of a study of T cells in Graves' hyperthyroidism and ophthalmopathy. RNA transcripts provided the source from which TCR beta CDR3 regions were amplified. The TCR CDR3 first-round RT-PCR relied on the HTBI primer set. TCRdb fed the multiplex PCR reads into MiXCR, producing one record per CDR3 protein. Among approximately 620,000 distinct CDR3 sequences listed, around 14% were seen once. This sample holds PBMCs from 9.5 to 10 ml fresh peripheral blood. There are 15 residues in the CDR3. Germline values: CDR1 MNHEY, CDR2 SMNVEV (reference sequence). Trimming removed 5 bases from V and 4 bases from J, with 14 bases in between.

The origin of this receptor is a woman in her thirties with Graves' hyperthyroidism that later progressed to Graves' ophthalmopathy. Sequences were obtained from blood. The genes are TRBV27 and TRBJ2-2; D might be TRBD1 (5 bases). CDR3 sequence (DNA): TGTGCCAGCAGTCAGGGCACGGTCAGCACCGGGGAGCTGTTTTTT. Its translation is CASSQGTVSTGELFF.